The 28 T cell receptor beta chains presented below share a single source sample, sequenced in a study of blood T cell repertoires in COVID-19. Generated by immunoSEQ multiplex PCR, the TCRdb table keeps only in-frame clones and is missing some. The top ten clones hold approximately 0.77% of a sample with about 200,000 clones, approximately 90% of them seen once. Specimen: peripheral blood. Every receptor here comes from a man aged 60 to 69 with COVID-19, enrolled during active disease.

The V and J genes are TRBV21-1 and TRBJ2-3; TRBD2, the D gene given by the table, was not confirmed from the DNA. TRBV21-1 is a pseudogene segment. The CDR3 runs to 19 residues. The DNA for the CDR3 is TGTGCCAGCAGCGCAAAGGGACTAGCGGGAGAGGGAGACACAGATACGCAGTATTTT. This gives the protein CASSAKGLAGEGDTDTQYF.

This chain uses TRBV7-8 with TRBJ1-1; D is uncertain. The CDR3 has 16 amino acids. From germline, CDR1 is SGHVS and CDR2 FQNEAQ. The ends were cut back, 4 bases at V and 4 bases at J, with 19 bases in the middle. CDR3 bases: TGTGCCAGCAGCTCGAATAGAGGGAGGCTGGGCACTGAAGCTTTCTTT. Amino acids: CASSSNRGRLGTEAFF.

J is TRBJ2-3 and V is TRBV7-3, with D possibly matching TRBD2 (6 bases). The V end was cut by 4 bases, the J end by 5 bases, with 10 bases between. This CDR3 has 13 amino acids. CDR1 SGHTA and CDR2 FQGTGA come from the germline V gene. The CDR3, as DNA: TGTGCCAGCAGCTCGGGACTTATAGATACGCAGTATTTT. Residues: CASSSGLIDTQYF.

The J gene is TRBJ1-2, the V gene TRBV27; a weak D match, TRBD1 (5 bases). Trimming left V 3 bases short and J 7 bases short, with 12 bases between. There are 13 residues in the CDR3. Germline-derived CDR1 and CDR2 are MNHEY and SMNVEV (reference sequence). In DNA, the CDR3 is TGTGCCAGCAGTTTTCGGGGGTTCGGTGGCTACACCTTC. Translating gives CASSFRGFGGYTF.

The chain recombines TRBV19 with TRBJ2-7, with 7 bases identical to TRBD2. The junction had 5 bases not matched to a gene; V was cut back by 0 bases and J by 0 bases. The CDR3 loop spans 16 amino acids. Germline lookup yields CDR1 LNHDA and CDR2 SQIVND (reference sequence). The CDR3 here is CASSIDPSGSSYEQYF. As DNA, the CDR3 is TGTGCCAGTAGTATAGACCCTAGCGGCAGCTCCTACGAGCAGTACTTC. The whole variable domain, filled in from reference TRBV19 and TRBJ2-7, reads DGGITQSPKYLFRKEGQNVTLSCEQNLNHDAMYWYRQDPGQGLRLIYYSQIVNDFQKGDIAEGYSVSREKKESFPLTVTSAQKNPTAFYLCASSIDPSGSSYEQYFGPGTRLTVT.

This sequence joins TRBV4-1 and TRBJ1-5, with 7 bases that match TRBD1. The CDR3 is 16 amino acids. J gave up 6 bases and V 0 bases, and 8 bases lay outside the gene matches. Germline lookup yields CDR1 MGHRA and CDR2 YSYEKL. The DNA of the CDR3 is TGCGCCAGCAGCCAAGATGCGGGCTCAGGGGGTCAGCCCCAGCATTTT. Its protein is CASSQDAGSGGQPQHF.

This clone was counted once. The rearrangement uses TRBV7-2 and TRBJ2-7, with 10 bases that match TRBD1. The length of the CDR3 is 15 residues. The germline gives CDR1 SGHTA, CDR2 FQGNSA. V lost 3 bases and J lost 2; bases outside the gene matches: 4. CDR3 DNA: TGTGCCAGCAGCTTTCCTGGGACAGGGGCCTACGAGCAGTACTTC. It yields the protein CASSFPGTGAYEQYF.

CDR3 in amino acids: CASSLGYRNTEAFF. CDR3 DNA: TGCGCCAGCAGCTTGGGGTACAGAAACACTGAAGCTTTCTTT. The chain uses TRBV5-1 and TRBJ1-1; D unresolved. Deletions cut 0 bases from V and 2 bases from J, with 8 bases between. Germline CDR1 SGHRS, CDR2 YFSETQ. CDR3 length: 14 residues.

The chain joins TRBV2 to TRBJ2-1; 9 bases are a match to TRBD2. Trimming removed 4 bases from V and 9 bases from J; junction bases left unmatched: 13. Germline V lookup: CDR1 SNHLY, CDR2 FYNNEI. This CDR3 is 16 amino acids long. The CDR3 bases are TGTGCCAGCAGTGCGTCCCGTGCGGGGGGGCGAGGTGAGCAGTTCTTC. It codes for CASSASRAGGRGEQFF.

The rearrangement links TRBV30 to TRBJ2-2, with 8 positions matching TRBD1. The CDR3 covers 13 residues. J gave up 2 bases and V 6 bases, and 2 bases lay outside the gene matches. Per the germline V gene, CDR1 is GTSNPN and CDR2 is SVGIG (reference sequence). The chain's CDR3 is CACTGGNTGELFF. The CDR3 bases are TGTGCCTGCACAGGGGGTAACACCGGGGAGCTGTTTTTT.

This clone was counted a few times. The chain carries TRBV5-4 and TRBJ1-2; D unresolved. This CDR3 is 16 amino acids long. CDR1 and CDR2 (germline): SGHNT, YYREEE (reference sequence). Trimming stripped 0 bases from V and 5 bases from J, with 17 bases between. The CDR3 here is CASSLGVAVTSYGYTF. CDR3 in DNA: TGTGCCAGCAGCTTGGGGGTAGCCGTGACTAGTTATGGCTACACCTTC.

This rearrangement joins TRBV18 to TRBJ1-1; TRBD1 matches at 9 bases. Per the germline V gene, CDR1 is KGHSH and CDR2 is LQKENI. The CDR3 sequence is 14 residues long. V was pared by 0 bases and J by 7 bases, with 3 bases of the junction left unmatched. Written as DNA, the CDR3 is TGTGCCAGCTCACCACCGACAGGGGGGATTGAAGCTTTCTTT. Amino acids: CASSPPTGGIEAFF.

The rearrangement uses TRBV9 and TRBJ1-3; 8 bases are shared with TRBD1. The CDR3 is 18 amino acids. Germline trimming cut 0 bases from V and 2 bases from J; bases unmatched to any gene: 10. Per the germline V gene, CDR1 is SGDLS and CDR2 is YYNGEE. The CDR3 bases are TGTGCCAGCAGCGTAGGACTGTCCGGACAGGGTCCTGGAAACACCATATATTTT. Its protein product is CASSVGLSGQGPGNTIYF. The full variable domain, rest sourced from reference TRBV9 and TRBJ1-3, is DSGVTQTPKHLITATGQRVTLRCSPRSGDLSVYWYQQSLDQGLQFLIQYYNGEERAKGNILERFSAQQFPDLHSELNLSSLELGDSALYFCASSVGLSGQGPGNTIYFGEGSWLTVV.

The chain recombines TRBV5-6 with TRBJ2-1; D gene ambiguous. The V end was cut by 4 bases, the J end by 4 bases, with 12 bases between. Per the germline V gene, CDR1 is SGHDT and CDR2 is YYEEEE. This CDR3 is 14 amino acids long. The CDR3: CASSMRGFYNEQFF. The DNA of the CDR3 is TGTGCCAGCAGCATGCGAGGTTTTTACAATGAGCAGTTCTTC.

The chain has TRBV5-1 and TRBJ2-3; D is ambiguous. Trimming removed 5 bases from V and 7 bases from J, with 8 bases in between. The CDR3 extends over 11 amino acids. Germline loops: CDR1 SGHRS, CDR2 YFSETQ. The CDR3 loop reads CASSSTNTQYF. CDR3 DNA sequence: TGCGCCAGCAGTTCTACTAATACGCAGTATTTT.

V is TRBV2 and J is TRBJ2-7; 8 positions agree with TRBD1. This CDR3 has 12 amino acids. CDR1 is SNHLY, CDR2 FYNNEI, per germline. V lost 5 bases to trimming and J lost 4 bases; unmatched junction nucleotides: 1. CDR3 sequence: CASSRTGYEQYF. The CDR3 coding sequence is TGTGCCAGCAGTCGGACAGGGTACGAGCAGTACTTC.

The V gene is TRBV2, the J gene TRBJ2-7; 7 positions match TRBD2. The CDR3 spans 15 residues. Germline V gene sequence: CDR1 SNHLY, CDR2 FYNNEI. The V gene end was trimmed by 7 bases and the J gene end by 5 bases; junction bases not matched to a gene: 14. CDR3 nucleotides: TGTGCCAGCACCCCAGCGGGCGGGGGAATCGACGAGCAGTACTTC. Encoded protein: CASTPAGGGIDEQYF.

The V and J genes are TRBV6-5 and TRBJ1-2, with 8 nucleotides matching TRBD1. The CDR3 has 13 amino acids. Germline CDR1 is MNHEY and CDR2 is SVGAGI. The V gene end was trimmed by 6 bases and the J gene end by 5 bases; junction bases not matched to a gene: 5. The CDR3 DNA sequence: TGTGCCAGCAGGCGTACAGGGGGGTATGGCTACACCTTC. It specifies CASRRTGGYGYTF.

The CDR3 coding sequence is TGTGCCAGCAGTTACTCTGGGACAGGGTTATGGAATGAGCAGTTCTTC. This codes for CASSYSGTGLWNEQFF. The V and J genes are TRBV6-5 and TRBJ2-1, with TRBD1 identical over 9 bases. The germline CDR1 and CDR2 sequences are MNHEY and SVGAGI. J gave up 7 bases and V 0 bases, and 7 bases lay outside the gene matches. The CDR3 is made up of 16 amino acids.

A remark on this clone: The sample carries other DNA sequences with the same CDR3. The chain has TRBV5-1 and TRBJ2-7; possible D gene TRBD1, 5 bases. The V end lost 0 bases, the J end lost 7 bases, and 5 bases lay between the germline ends. Germline loops: CDR1 SGHRS, CDR2 YFSETQ. CDR3 size: 11 residues. CDR3 region: CASSLGQEQYF. The CDR3 DNA sequence: TGCGCCAGCAGCTTGGGACAGGAGCAGTACTTC. Full variable domain (missing parts from reference TRBV5-1 and TRBJ2-7): KAGVTQTPRYLIKTRGQQVTLSCSPISGHRSVSWYQQTPGQGLQFLFEYFSETQRNKGNFPGRFSGRQFSNSRSEMNVSTLELGDSALYLCASSLGQEQYFGPGTRLTVT.

V is TRBV30 and J is TRBJ1-6; possible D gene TRBD1, 6 bases. Germline CDR1 and CDR2: GTSNPN and SVGIG (reference sequence). The V end was cut by 4 bases, the J end by 6 bases, with 10 bases between. The CDR3 extends over 13 amino acids. The CDR3 reads CAWMGATNSPLHF. CDR3 sequence (DNA): TGTGCCTGGATGGGGGCAACTAATTCACCCCTCCACTTT. Full variable domain (rest looked up from reference TRBV30 and TRBJ1-6): SQTIHQWPATLVQPVGSPLSLECTVEGTSNPNLYWYRQAAGRGLQLLFYSVGIGQISSEVPQNLSASRPQDRQFILSSKKLLLSDSGFYLCAWMGATNSPLHFGNGTRLTVT.

The table lists this clone with a count of one. The gene calls are TRBV29-1 and TRBJ1-1, with 9 nucleotides matching TRBD1. Germline V gene data show CDR1 as SQVTM and CDR2 as ANQGSEA. J was trimmed by 0 bases and V by 5 bases; bases with no gene match: 7. The length of the CDR3 is 15 residues. The CDR3 region is CSVPGQGLMNTEAFF. For the CDR3, the DNA is TGCAGCGTTCCCGGACAGGGGTTGATGAACACTGAAGCTTTCTTT.

V usage is TRBV7-8 and J usage is TRBJ2-1; TRBD1 matches 10 bases. This CDR3 is built from 15 residues. CDR1 SGHVS and CDR2 FQNEAQ come from the germline V gene. The trim removed 5 bases at V and 4 bases at J, leaving 5 bases unmatched. CDR3 sequence reads: CASSGRQGAYNEQFF. The CDR3 nucleotides read TGTGCCAGCAGCGGACGACAGGGGGCTTACAATGAGCAGTTCTTC.

V gene TRBV6-6 combines with J gene TRBJ2-2; D not certain. V was shortened by 6 bases and J by 7 bases, with 9 bases between the two germline ends. Germline V CDR1 and CDR2: MNHNY, SVGAGI (reference sequence). The CDR3 loop spans 12 amino acids. The chain's CDR3 is CASSLPGGELFF. For the CDR3, the DNA is TGTGCCAGCAGCCTCCCCGGCGGGGAGCTGTTTTTT.

The CDR3 DNA is TGTGCCAGCAGCTTAGGGGGAGGGACAGAAGCTTTCTTT. Its translation: CASSLGGGTEAFF. J is TRBJ1-1 and V is TRBV7-9, with a tentative D call TRBD1 (6 bases). There are 13 residues in the CDR3. Germline loops: CDR1 SEHNR, CDR2 FQNEAQ (reference sequence). Trimming removed 1 base from V and 8 bases from J, with 11 bases in between.

This clone came up once. The CDR3 bases are TGTGCCAGCAGCGCTACAGGGGTGAATCAGCCCCAGCATTTT. As protein: CASSATGVNQPQHF. V and J are TRBV11-2 and TRBJ1-5, with TRBD1 identical over 7 bases. Germline V lookup: CDR1 SGHAT, CDR2 FQNNGV. V lost 5 bases and J lost 4; bases outside the gene matches: 5. The CDR3 loop spans 14 amino acids.

The rearrangement uses TRBV6-5 and TRBJ2-7; 7 bases fit TRBD2. V lost 6 bases to trimming and J lost 6 bases; unmatched junction nucleotides: 11. The germline V gene encodes CDR1 MNHEY and CDR2 SVGAGI. This CDR3 comprises 14 residues. CDR3 sequence reads: CASSPGTTGGEQYF. The DNA for the CDR3 is TGTGCCAGCAGCCCCGGGACGACGGGAGGCGAGCAGTACTTC.

The rearrangement links TRBV14 to TRBJ1-3; D might be TRBD1 (6 bases). This CDR3 region has 17 residues. Germline V gene sequence: CDR1 SGHDN, CDR2 FVKESK. The ends were cut back, 0 bases at V and 0 bases at J, with 12 bases in the middle. The CDR3 bases are TGTGCCAGCAGCCAAGATGTTGGGGGCTACTCTGGAAACACCATATATTTT. Translating gives CASSQDVGGYSGNTIYF.